What follows is one TCR beta chain and its context. Only in-frame clones appear in the TCRdb table, and some are missing; sequencing was by immunoSEQ multiplex PCR. The table includes some 760,000 clones, approximately 85% detected once. The data originate from a study of shared T cell receptors in the human thymus. Germline CDR1 SNHLY, CDR2 FYNNEI. The junction had 6 bases not matched to a gene; V was cut back by 5 bases and J by 2 bases. CDR3 length equals 14 residues. The data also belong to a second study, concerning human thymus T cells.

The specimen sequenced was thymocytes. The sequence was collected from a girl in the first two years of life with a congenital heart defect. J is TRBJ2-7 and V is TRBV2; 7 bases map to TRBD1. CDR3 coding DNA: TGTGCCAGCAGTACGAACAGGGGCCCCTACGAGCAGTACTTC. As protein: CASSTNRGPYEQYF.